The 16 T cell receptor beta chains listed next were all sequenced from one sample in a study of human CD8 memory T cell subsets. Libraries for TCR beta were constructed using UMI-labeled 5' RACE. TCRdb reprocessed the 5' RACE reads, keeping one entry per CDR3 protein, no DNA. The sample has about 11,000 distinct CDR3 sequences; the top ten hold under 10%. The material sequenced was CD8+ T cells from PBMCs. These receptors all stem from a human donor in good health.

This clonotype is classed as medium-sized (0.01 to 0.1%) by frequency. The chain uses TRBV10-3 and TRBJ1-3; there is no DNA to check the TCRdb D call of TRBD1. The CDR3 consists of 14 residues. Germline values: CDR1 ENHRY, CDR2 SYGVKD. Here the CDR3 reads CAISSFGGGNTIYF.

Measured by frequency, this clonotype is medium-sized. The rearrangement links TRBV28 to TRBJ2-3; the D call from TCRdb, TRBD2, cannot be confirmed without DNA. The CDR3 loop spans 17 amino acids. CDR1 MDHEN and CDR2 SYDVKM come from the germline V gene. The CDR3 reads CASSLGLAGDLRDTQYF.

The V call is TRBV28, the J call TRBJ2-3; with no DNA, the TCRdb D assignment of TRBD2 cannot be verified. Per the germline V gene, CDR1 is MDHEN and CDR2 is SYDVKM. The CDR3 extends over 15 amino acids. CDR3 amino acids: CASREVVAGGDTQYF. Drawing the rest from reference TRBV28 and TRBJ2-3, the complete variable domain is DVKVTQSSRYLVKRTGEKVFLECVQDMDHENMFWYRQDPGLGLRLIYFSYDVKMKEKGDIPEGYSVSREKKERFSLILESASTNQTSMYLCASREVVAGGDTQYFGPGTRLTVL.

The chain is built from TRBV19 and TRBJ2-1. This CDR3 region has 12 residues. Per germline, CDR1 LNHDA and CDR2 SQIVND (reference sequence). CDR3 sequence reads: CASSGRHNEQFF.

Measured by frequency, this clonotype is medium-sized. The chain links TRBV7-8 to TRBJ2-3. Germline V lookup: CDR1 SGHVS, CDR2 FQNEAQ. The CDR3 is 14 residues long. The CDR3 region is CASSLVSGADTQYF.

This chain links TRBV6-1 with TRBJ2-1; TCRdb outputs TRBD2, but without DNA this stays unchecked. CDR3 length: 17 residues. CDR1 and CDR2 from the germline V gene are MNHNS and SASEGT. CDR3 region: CASSDPELAGFYNEQFF.

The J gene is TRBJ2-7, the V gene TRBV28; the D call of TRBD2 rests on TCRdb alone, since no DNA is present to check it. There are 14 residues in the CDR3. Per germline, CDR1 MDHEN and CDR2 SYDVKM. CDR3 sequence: CASTLRGSFYEQYF.

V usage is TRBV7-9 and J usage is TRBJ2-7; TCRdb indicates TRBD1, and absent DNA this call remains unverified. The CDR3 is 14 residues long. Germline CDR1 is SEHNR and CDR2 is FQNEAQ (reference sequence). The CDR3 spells CASSLLGALSPQYF.

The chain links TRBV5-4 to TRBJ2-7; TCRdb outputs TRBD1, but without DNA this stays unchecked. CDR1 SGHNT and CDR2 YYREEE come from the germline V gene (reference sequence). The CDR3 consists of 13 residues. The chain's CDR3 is CASSFLGGREQYF.

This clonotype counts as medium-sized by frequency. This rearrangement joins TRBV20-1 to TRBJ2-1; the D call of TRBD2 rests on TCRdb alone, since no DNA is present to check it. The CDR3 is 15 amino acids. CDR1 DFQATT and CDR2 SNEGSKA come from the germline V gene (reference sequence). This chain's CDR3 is CSATRYQSPYNEQFF.

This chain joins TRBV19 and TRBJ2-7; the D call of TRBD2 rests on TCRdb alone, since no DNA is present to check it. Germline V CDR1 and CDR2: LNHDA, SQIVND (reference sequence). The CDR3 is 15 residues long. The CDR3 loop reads CASSIAAGVRYEQYF. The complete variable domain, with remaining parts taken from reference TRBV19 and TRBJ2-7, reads DGGITQSPKYLFRKEGQNVTLSCEQNLNHDAMYWYRQDPGQGLRLIYYSQIVNDFQKGDIAEGYSVSREKKESFPLTVTSAQKNPTAFYLCASSIAAGVRYEQYFGPGTRLTVT.

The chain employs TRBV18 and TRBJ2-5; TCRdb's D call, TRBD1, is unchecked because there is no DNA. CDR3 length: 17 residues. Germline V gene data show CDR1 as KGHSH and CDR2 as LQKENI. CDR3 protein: CASSQAGGDSYQETQYF.

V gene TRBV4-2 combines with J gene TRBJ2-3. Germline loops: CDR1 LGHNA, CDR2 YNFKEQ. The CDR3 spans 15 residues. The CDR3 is CASSQTLGPTDTQYF.

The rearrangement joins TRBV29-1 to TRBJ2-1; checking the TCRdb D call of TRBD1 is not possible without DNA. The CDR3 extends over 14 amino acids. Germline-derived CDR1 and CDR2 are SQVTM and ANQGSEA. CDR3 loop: CSAEGQKDYNEQFF.

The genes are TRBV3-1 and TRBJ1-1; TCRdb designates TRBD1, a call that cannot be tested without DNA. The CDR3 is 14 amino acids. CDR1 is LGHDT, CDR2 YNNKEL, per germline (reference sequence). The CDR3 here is CASSPLDSPFEAFF.

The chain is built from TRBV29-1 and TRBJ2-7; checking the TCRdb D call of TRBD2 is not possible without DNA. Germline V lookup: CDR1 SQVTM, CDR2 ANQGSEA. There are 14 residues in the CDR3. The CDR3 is CSVDGLAGDYEQYF.